What follows are 22 T cell receptor beta chains derived from one specimen sequenced in a study of CD8 T cells in Susac syndrome. When the RNA was reverse transcribed, random hexamers were used with an input of roughly 0.45 to 1 ug. Each CDR3 protein is one row after TCRdb ran MiXCR on the immunoSEQ multiplex PCR reads. The table lists approximately 160,000 distinct CDR3 sequences, 90% to 95% of them singletons, with 0.065% to 0.1% in the top ten. What was sequenced was CD4+ T cells from PBMCs. The receptors were sampled from a human donor in good health.

V and J are TRBV27 and TRBJ1-5, with D unresolved. This CDR3 comprises 14 residues. CDR1 is MNHEY and CDR2 is SMNVEV in the germline V gene (reference sequence). V lost 2 bases to trimming and J lost 5 bases, with 10 bases between them. CDR3 DNA sequence: TGTGCCAGCAGTTTAGGATTGCTTCATCAGCCCCAGCATTTT. Amino acids: CASSLGLLHQPQHF.

The V call is TRBV27, the J call TRBJ1-2; TRBD1 is a possible D gene (5 bases). Trimming took off 4 bases at V and 1 base at J, with 10 bases between the two ends. This CDR3 is built from 14 residues. Germline loops: CDR1 MNHEY, CDR2 SMNVEV (reference sequence). The DNA for the CDR3 is TGTGCCAGCAGTTCTAGCAGGGTTAACTATGGCTACACCTTC. Translating it yields CASSSSRVNYGYTF.

The genes are TRBV6-2 or TRBV6-3 and TRBJ2-2; either TRBD1 or TRBD2 may fit D (5 bases each). The V end was cut by 0 bases, the J end by 6 bases, with 11 bases between. This CDR3 contains 15 residues. CDR1 and CDR2 from the germline V gene are MNHEY and SVGEGT. CDR3 in DNA: TGTGCCAGCAGTTACTCGTGGGGGAAGGCCGGGGAGCTGTTTTTT. As protein: CASSYSWGKAGELFF.

This rearrangement joins TRBV18 to TRBJ1-1; no clear D gene. This CDR3 region has 14 residues. V was clipped by 2 bases and J by 3 bases, with 10 bases between them. The germline CDR1 and CDR2 sequences are KGHSH and LQKENI. The CDR3 nucleotides read TGTGCCAGCTCACCAGGACTGGCGTACACTGAAGCTTTCTTT. Amino acids: CASSPGLAYTEAFF.

This chain joins TRBV20-1 and TRBJ2-2, with a weak D call TRBD2 (6 bases). The germline V gene encodes CDR1 DFQATT and CDR2 SNEGSKA (reference sequence). V was pared by 5 bases and J by 2 bases, with 12 bases between. The CDR3 runs 14 residues. CDR3 sequence reads: CSAPRGTNTGELFF. The CDR3 coding sequence is TGCAGTGCTCCCCGGGGGACCAACACCGGGGAGCTGTTTTTT.

The chain carries TRBV29-1 and TRBJ1-5, with 7 bases that match TRBD1. Germline CDR1 SQVTM, CDR2 ANQGSEA. J gave up 6 bases and V 5 bases, and 4 bases lay outside the gene matches. CDR3 length: 12 amino acids. The CDR3 spells CSVQGEGQPQHF. The DNA for the CDR3 is TGCAGCGTTCAGGGGGAAGGTCAGCCCCAGCATTTT.

The V and J genes are TRBV19 and TRBJ2-7; D may match TRBD1 or TRBD2 (5 bases each). This CDR3 contains 14 residues. V gave up 6 bases and J gave up 0 bases, with 12 bases separating them. The germline gives CDR1 LNHDA, CDR2 SQIVND (reference sequence). The CDR3 reads CASRRRDRSYEQYF. DNA for the CDR3: TGTGCCAGTAGGAGAAGGGACCGCTCCTACGAGCAGTACTTC.

The chain recombines TRBV7-2 with TRBJ2-2, with no clear D. Trimming cost V 4 bases and J 4 bases, with 7 bases left between them. The CDR3 is 13 residues long. From germline, CDR1 is SGHTA and CDR2 FQGNSA. The CDR3 DNA reads TGTGCCAGCAGCTGGCGATCCACCGGGGAGCTGTTTTTT. It encodes CASSWRSTGELFF.

This chain uses TRBV7-9 with TRBJ2-1, with TRBD2 identical over 8 bases. The CDR3 has 15 residues. Germline CDR1 and CDR2: SEHNR and FQNEAQ (reference sequence). V trimming: 5 bases; J trimming: 2 bases; junction bases outside the gene matches: 5. The CDR3 DNA sequence: TGTGCCAGCAGCCGTAGCGGGGTTACCTACAATGAGCAGTTCTTC. Encoded protein: CASSRSGVTYNEQFF.

In DNA, the CDR3 is TGTGCCAGCAGCCCCACCTCCGGGGTCCTGACTTTC. Translating gives CASSPTSGVLTF. The V gene is TRBV3-1, the J gene TRBJ2-6; D ambiguous. V was trimmed by 4 bases and J by 13 bases, leaving 11 bases between them. Germline V lookup: CDR1 LGHDT, CDR2 YNNKEL (reference sequence). The CDR3 consists of 12 residues.

This rearrangement joins TRBV6-6 to TRBJ2-7, with 12 bases aligning to TRBD1. The CDR3 length is 16 residues. V dropped 6 bases and J dropped 5; count of bases not matched to a gene: 11. CDR1 and CDR2 from the germline V gene are MNHNY and SVGAGI (reference sequence). CDR3 DNA sequence: TGTGCCAGCAGACCCTTTTCCGGGACAGGGGGCGACGAGCAGTACTTC. Protein product: CASRPFSGTGGDEQYF.

The rearrangement links TRBV5-6 to TRBJ2-5; D is possibly TRBD1 (6 bases). The V end lost 4 bases, the J end lost 2 bases, and 12 bases lay between the germline ends. The CDR3 totals 14 residues. CDR1 is SGHDT and CDR2 is YYEEEE in the germline V gene. CDR3: CASSPLTGQETQYF. The CDR3 bases are TGTGCCAGCAGCCCGCTGACAGGACAAGAGACCCAGTACTTC.

The chain combines TRBV2 with TRBJ2-7; 12 bases align to TRBD2. Germline trimming cut 1 base from V and 4 bases from J; bases unmatched to any gene: 2. In germline, CDR1 is SNHLY, CDR2 FYNNEI. The CDR3 loop spans 15 amino acids. The CDR3 coding sequence is TGTGCCAGCAGTGAAGAGACTAGCGGGGGATACGAGCAGTACTTC. It codes for CASSEETSGGYEQYF.

The V and J genes are TRBV9 and TRBJ1-6; the match to TRBD1 covers 8 bases. Germline V gene sequence: CDR1 SGDLS, CDR2 YYNGEE. Unmatched junction bases numbered 11, after V lost 3 bases and J lost 3 bases. The CDR3 contains 18 residues. The CDR3 sequence: CASSARGPTGGYNSPLHF. The CDR3, as DNA: TGTGCCAGCAGCGCCAGGGGCCCCACAGGGGGCTATAATTCACCCCTCCACTTT.

The gene calls are TRBV7-2 and TRBJ2-6; D call uncertain. V lost 2 bases to trimming and J lost 0 bases, with 8 bases between them. The CDR3 length is 16 residues. Germline lookup yields CDR1 SGHTA and CDR2 FQGNSA. The CDR3 here is CASSLSARSGANVLTF. DNA for the CDR3: TGTGCCAGCAGCTTATCGGCACGCTCTGGGGCCAACGTCCTGACTTTC.

V is TRBV7-9 and J is TRBJ1-1, with D hard to call. Germline V gene data show CDR1 as SEHNR and CDR2 as FQNEAQ (reference sequence). This CDR3 contains 12 residues. V was cut by 5 bases and J by 2 bases, with 6 bases left in between. Here the CDR3 DNA reads TGTGCCAGCAGCCCACCCAACACTGAAGCTTTCTTT. This encodes CASSPPNTEAFF.

The rearrangement uses TRBV6-5 and TRBJ2-5; possibly TRBD2 for D (5 bases). Trimming removed 5 bases from V and 10 bases from J, with 14 bases in between. Germline CDR1 and CDR2: MNHEY and SVGAGI. The CDR3 sequence is 12 residues long. The chain's CDR3 is CASSQDTRGQYF. CDR3 in DNA: TGTGCCAGCAGTCAGGATACTCGGGGCCAGTACTTC.

This clonotype showed up just once. The chain recombines TRBV30 with TRBJ2-7; D gene unclear. The CDR3 has 15 amino acids. Germline loops: CDR1 GTSNPN, CDR2 SVGIG (reference sequence). V lost 0 bases to trimming and J lost 6 bases, with 18 bases between them. CDR3 nucleotide sequence: TGTGCCTGGAGTGTACTACTAAGGGATCTCGCCGAGCAGTACTTC. Its translation: CAWSVLLRDLAEQYF.

J is TRBJ2-7 and V is TRBV27, with TRBD2 identical over 13 bases. J gave up 2 bases and V 6 bases, and 10 bases lay outside the gene matches. The CDR3 has 17 amino acids. Germline CDR1 and CDR2: MNHEY and SMNVEV (reference sequence). CDR3 sequence: CASSPTRTSGGTYEQYF. DNA of the CDR3: TGTGCCAGCAGCCCGACCCGGACTAGCGGGGGCACCTACGAGCAGTACTTC.

The CDR3: CASSLARGARVGDTQYF. CDR3 bases: TGCGCCAGCAGCTTGGCCCGGGGGGCGCGAGTTGGAGATACGCAGTATTTT. The chain carries TRBV5-1 and TRBJ2-3; possibly TRBD2 for D (7 bases). Trimming took 0 bases from V and 5 from J, leaving 19 bases between them. There are 17 residues in the CDR3. CDR1 and CDR2 (germline): SGHRS, YFSETQ.

V usage is TRBV19 and J usage is TRBJ2-6, with D possibly being TRBD1 or TRBD2 (5 bases each). V lost 6 bases and J 0 bases, leaving 18 bases between the germline ends. Germline V gene data show CDR1 as LNHDA and CDR2 as SQIVND (reference sequence). CDR3 length equals 18 residues. CDR3 loop: CASRVLGTLSSGANVLTF. DNA for the CDR3: TGTGCCAGTAGGGTACTAGGGACCCTGTCCTCTGGGGCCAACGTCCTGACTTTC.

This chain connects TRBV29-1 to TRBJ1-2; D is perhaps TRBD1 (5 bases). This CDR3 is built from 13 residues. Germline V gene lookup returns CDR1 SQVTM and CDR2 ANQGSEA. With 8 bases removed from V and 5 bases from J, the gap between germline ends came to 18 bases. The CDR3 is CSIEGRIKYGYTF. As DNA, the CDR3 is TGCAGCATCGAGGGACGGATTAAGTATGGCTACACCTTC.